This is a list of T cell receptor beta chains from one sample in a study of CD8 T cells in Susac syndrome. TCRdb ran MiXCR on the immunoSEQ multiplex PCR reads and lists one entry per CDR3 protein. The sample lists about 150,000 distinct CDR3 sequences, about 95% occurring once. Sequencing was carried out using CD8+ T cells from PBMCs. All receptors come from a human donor with multiple sclerosis. Each CDR3 is given with its conserved first and last residue. A D gene is named only where the DNA matches it firmly. Only part of the rows carry a size: once, few, many, or a class if the clone is expanded.

TRBV9	NA	TRBJ2-1	NA	TGTGCCAGCAGCCCCCCAGTCTATAATGAGCAGTTCTTC	CASSPPVYNEQFF
TRBV5-1	NA	TRBJ1-1	NA	TGCGCCAGCAGCTCGTACAGGGCCGGGACTGAAGCTTTCTTT	CASSSYRAGTEAFF
TRBV2	TRBD2	TRBJ2-1	NA	TGTGCCACCGATCTAGCGGGGGGGCCGATGGATGAGCAGTTCTTC	CATDLAGGPMDEQFF
TRBV6-6	NA	TRBJ2-5	NA	TGTGCCAGCAGTTACCGGGGGCAAGAGACCCAGTACTTC	CASSYRGQETQYF
TRBV7-2	NA	TRBJ2-7	NA	TGTGCCAGCAGCTTAGTGAGGTACGAGCAGTACTTC	CASSLVRYEQYF
TRBV29-1	TRBD2	TRBJ2-7	NA	TGCAGCGTGGGAGGGGCCTACGAGCAGTACTTC	CSVGGAYEQYF
TRBV20-1	TRBD1	TRBJ2-1	once	TGCAGTGCTAGAGAAGGCAGGGGGTTATACAATGAGCAGTTCTTC	CSAREGRGLYNEQFF
TRBV7-9	NA	TRBJ2-7	NA	TGTGCCATTCCCCGGGGCTACGAGCAGTACTTC	CAIPRGYEQYF
TRBV28	TRBD2	TRBJ2-1	NA	TGTGCCAGCAGGCGAATGGGTGGGAGGGGTGAGCAGTTCTTC	CASRRMGGRGEQFF
TRBV3-1	NA	TRBJ1-6	NA	TGTGCCAGCAGCCAAGATTCCCCTAAGAGCTCCTATAATTCACCCCTCCACTTT	CASSQDSPKSSYNSPLHF
TRBV7-9	NA	TRBJ2-2	NA	TGTGCCCGCCTACAGTGGGACACCGGGGAGCTGTTTTTT	CARLQWDTGELFF
TRBV19	NA	TRBJ1-5	once	TGTGCCAGTAACACAGGGACTAGGAGCAATCAGCCCCAGCATTTT	CASNTGTRSNQPQHF
TRBV29-1	NA	TRBJ1-1	NA	TGCAGCGTTGAAGACCCGTTATCGATGGAGGGCACTGAAGCTTTCTTT	CSVEDPLSMEGTEAFF
TRBV20-1	TRBD2	TRBJ2-1	few	TGCAGTGCTAGAGATCAGGCGGGGGTTCCCTACAATGAGCAGTTCTTC	CSARDQAGVPYNEQFF
TRBV7-9	NA	TRBJ2-7	once	TGTGCCAGCAGCTCACTGACTCGCGCGGGCTACGAGCAGTACTTC	CASSSLTRAGYEQYF
TRBV7-9	NA	TRBJ2-5	NA	TGTGCCAGCAGCGTCGCGGGGGCGTACCAAGAGACCCAGTACTTC	CASSVAGAYQETQYF
TRBV7-6	NA	TRBJ1-2	once	TGTGCCAGCAGCGGCCGCGCGGAATACGGCTACACCTTC	CASSGRAEYGYTF
TRBV7-7	TRBD2	TRBJ2-3	NA	TGTGCTAGCAGCTTAGCGGGCTTCGGGGATACGCAGTATTTT	CASSLAGFGDTQYF
TRBV20-1	NA	TRBJ2-7	NA	TGCAGTGCTAGCCCAGCAGCCCCCTACGAGCAGTACTTC	CSASPAAPYEQYF
TRBV7-9	NA	TRBJ1-2	NA	TGTGCCAGCAGCCCATCCGCAGGGCATGGCTACACCTTC	CASSPSAGHGYTF
TRBV7-3	NA	TRBJ2-6	NA	TGTGCCAGCAGCTTAGGGCCCGCACTCTCTGGGGCCAACGTCCTGACTTTC	CASSLGPALSGANVLTF
TRBV27	NA	TRBJ1-6	NA	TGTGCCAGCAGTTTAGACAGGTCTTCTTTTTCACCCCTCCACTTT	CASSLDRSSFSPLHF
TRBV2	NA	TRBJ1-1	NA	TGTGCCAGCAGTGCAGAGGGCATGAACACTGAAGCTTTCTTT	CASSAEGMNTEAFF
TRBV25-1	NA	TRBJ1-5	NA	TGTGCCAGCAGTGAATATGGCTGGATCCATTTT	CASSEYGWIHF
TRBV29-1	TRBD2	TRBJ2-2	NA	TGCAGCGTCTTGACTAGCGGGGGAACCGGGGAGCTGTTTTTT	CSVLTSGGTGELFF
TRBV5-1	TRBD1	TRBJ2-1	NA	TGCGCCAGCAGCTTGTCTGGGACAGCACTTAATGAGCAGTTCTTC	CASSLSGTALNEQFF
TRBV30	TRBD2	TRBJ2-1	NA	TGTGCCTGGAGTTGGACGGGGGGGCCTTTAAATGAGCAGTTCTTC	CAWSWTGGPLNEQFF
TRBV9	NA	TRBJ2-1	NA	TGTGCCAGCAGCGTTGACGGGGAAGCTTACAATGAGCAGTTCTTC	CASSVDGEAYNEQFF
TRBV3-1	NA	TRBJ1-1	NA	TGTGCCAGCAGCCCAACTCGGACAGCTATGAACACTGAAGCTTTCTTT	CASSPTRTAMNTEAFF
TRBV14	NA	TRBJ2-3	NA	TGTGCCAGCAGCCTCCTCCTGGATACGCAGTATTTT	CASSLLLDTQYF
TRBV20-1	TRBD2	TRBJ2-1	NA	TGCAGTGCTAGAGAGACTAGCGGTCCCGTAGGCAATGAGCAGTTCTTC	CSARETSGPVGNEQFF
TRBV29-1	TRBD2	TRBJ2-3	NA	TGCAGCGCCCTCACGCGGGGGGGCGCCCTCACAGATACGCAGTATTTT	CSALTRGGALTDTQYF
TRBV29-1	NA	TRBJ1-2	once	TGCAGCGTTGAGGGGCAGGCTCTTGCGGGTGGCCCCTACACCTTC	CSVEGQALAGGPYTF
TRBV3-1	TRBD2	TRBJ2-1	NA	TGTGCCAGCAGCCAAGATCTTCAGCGGGGCGCCTACAATGAGCAGTTCTTC	CASSQDLQRGAYNEQFF
TRBV12-3/TRBV12-4	TRBD1	TRBJ2-2	once	TGTGCCAGCAGTTTGACAGGGATTCACACCGGGGAGCTGTTTTTT	CASSLTGIHTGELFF
TRBV20-1	NA	TRBJ1-1	NA	TGCAGTGCGCCATTGGGACGGAACACTGAAGCTTTCTTT	CSAPLGRNTEAFF
TRBV6-1	NA	TRBJ2-1	NA	TGTGCCAGCAGCCGGACGGGGAGCGCGGGCTCCTACAATGAGCAGTTCTTC	CASSRTGSAGSYNEQFF
TRBV20-1	TRBD1	TRBJ1-1	NA	TGCAGTGCACTCCTTCGACAGGGGGCTTATAACACTGAAGCTTTCTTT	CSALLRQGAYNTEAFF
TRBV7-9	NA	TRBJ2-3	NA	TGTGCCAGCAGCCTCACCGTAGGGCTAGGGACAGATACGCAGTATTTT	CASSLTVGLGTDTQYF
TRBV4-1	NA	TRBJ2-6	NA	TGCGCCAGCAGCCAGGAGACAGGTGCCTCCTCTGGGGCCAACGTCCTGACTTTC	CASSQETGASSGANVLTF
TRBV7-9	NA	TRBJ1-2	NA	TGTGCCAGCAGCCCAAAGGGCAGGGAGGAGAATGGCTACACCTTC	CASSPKGREENGYTF
TRBV27	TRBD2	TRBJ2-1	NA	TGTGCCAGCAGCTGGACTAGTTCCAATGAGCAGTTCTTC	CASSWTSSNEQFF
TRBV9	NA	TRBJ1-1	NA	TGTGCCAGCAGCGTTCCGAACCTGAACACTGAAGCTTTCTTT	CASSVPNLNTEAFF
TRBV7-6	TRBD2	TRBJ2-1	NA	TGTGCCAGCAGCTTAGGGACTAGCGGGGGGTACAATGAGCAGTTCTTC	CASSLGTSGGYNEQFF
TRBV9	TRBD2	TRBJ2-5	once	TGTGCCAGCAGCAAAGGAGGACTAGCGGGGGTCTCGGGTCAAGAGACCCAGTACTTC	CASSKGGLAGVSGQETQYF
TRBV12-3/TRBV12-4	TRBD1	TRBJ2-3	NA	TGTGCCAGCAGCCCCTTAGCCCTCGACAGGGGGCTGGGAGATACGCAGTATTTT	CASSPLALDRGLGDTQYF
TRBV12-3/TRBV12-4	NA	TRBJ1-2	once	TGTGCCAGCAGTTTGGACAGAACCTATCCTAAGGGCTACACCTTC	CASSLDRTYPKGYTF
TRBV7-9	NA	TRBJ2-1	NA	TGTGCCAGCAGCTTCCTGGGGAGTGAGCAGTTCTTC	CASSFLGSEQFF
TRBV20-1	TRBD1	TRBJ1-5	NA	TGCAGTGCTAGATGGGGGACAGGACCTAGCAATCAGCCCCAGCATTTT	CSARWGTGPSNQPQHF
TRBV29-1	NA	TRBJ2-6	NA	TGCAGCGTTGAAGTTGGGGGCGCAACTCCTGGGGCCAACGTCCTGACTTTC	CSVEVGGATPGANVLTF
TRBV29-1	TRBD1	TRBJ2-3	NA	TGCAGCGTTGAAGGGTGGGGACAGGGAACAGATACGCAGTATTTT	CSVEGWGQGTDTQYF
TRBV27	TRBD1	TRBJ1-2	once	TGTGCCAGCAGTTTATCGAGGTTGGGACAGCCCTATGGCTACACCTTC	CASSLSRLGQPYGYTF
TRBV12-3/TRBV12-4	NA	TRBJ2-5	once	TGTGCGAGTCGAGGGGGGGCGTGGGAGACCCAGTACTTC	CASRGGAWETQYF